These T cell receptor beta chains were read from a single sample in a study of OX40 agonist ivuxolimab in advanced cancers. This table comes from immunoSEQ multiplex PCR, and its TCRdb copy is limited to in-frame clones, with some not included. The repertoire includes 67,000 or so clones, roughly 89% of them detected once, and roughly 1% sits in the top ten. The sample was CD4+ or CD8+ T cells sorted from blood, taken in a trial of the OX40 agonist ivuxolimab. These receptors were obtained from an adult with an advanced solid tumor such as melanoma, head and neck, liver or kidney cancer. CDR3s include the opening cysteine and the closing phenylalanine or tryptophan. The order of the fields is V gene, clone size, D gene, J gene, CDR3 DNA, CDR3 protein. A D gene is named only where the DNA matches it firmly. Part of the rows lack a size; the others show once, few, many or a class for expanded clones.

v_gene: TRBV11-3
abundance: .
d_gene: TRBD1
j_gene: TRBJ2-1
CDR3nt: TGTGCCAGCAGCTTTCGACAGGGAACCTACAATGAGCAGTTCTTC
CDR3aa: CASSFRQGTYNEQFF

v_gene: TRBV18
abundance: .
d_gene: .
j_gene: TRBJ1-3
CDR3nt: TGTGCCAGCTCTACAGCGGTAGCCTCTGGAAACACCATATATTTT
CDR3aa: CASSTAVASGNTIYF

v_gene: TRBV27
abundance: once
d_gene: .
j_gene: TRBJ1-5
CDR3nt: TGTGCCAGCAGTATCTCCCCGGGGGGCCTTCAGCCCCAGCATTTT
CDR3aa: CASSISPGGLQPQHF

v_gene: TRBV7-8
abundance: .
d_gene: TRBD1
j_gene: TRBJ1-4
CDR3nt: TGTGCCAGCAGCTTAGAGGGACAGTCTGAAAAACTGTTTTTT
CDR3aa: CASSLEGQSEKLFF

v_gene: TRBV6-4
abundance: once
d_gene: .
j_gene: TRBJ2-5
CDR3nt: TGTGCCAGCAGAAGGGAAACCCAGTACTTC
CDR3aa: CASRRETQYF

v_gene: TRBV5-1
abundance: .
d_gene: .
j_gene: TRBJ1-6
CDR3nt: TGCGCCAGCAGCTTACGGGGGGTTGGTGATTCACCCCTCCACTTT
CDR3aa: CASSLRGVGDSPLHF

v_gene: TRBV12-5
abundance: .
d_gene: .
j_gene: TRBJ1-3
CDR3nt: TGTGCTAGTGGTTTGGGAGACAGGCTCACCATATATTTT
CDR3aa: CASGLGDRLTIYF

v_gene: TRBV6-1
abundance: .
d_gene: TRBD1
j_gene: TRBJ2-7
CDR3nt: TGTGCCAGCAGTGACCGGACAGGCCCCTACGAGCAGTACTTC
CDR3aa: CASSDRTGPYEQYF

v_gene: TRBV25-1
abundance: .
d_gene: .
j_gene: TRBJ2-3
CDR3nt: TGTGCCAGCAGTGAACGGGGGCTGGCCACAGATACGCAGTATTTT
CDR3aa: CASSERGLATDTQYF

v_gene: TRBV18
abundance: .
d_gene: .
j_gene: TRBJ2-2
CDR3nt: TGTGCCAGCTCACCCGACCTCCGTCAGGGAAGGCGGGAGCTGTTTTTT
CDR3aa: CASSPDLRQGRRELFF

v_gene: TRBV7-9
abundance: .
d_gene: TRBD1
j_gene: TRBJ1-1
CDR3nt: TGTGCCAGCAGCTCGCTCCGGGACAGGGGGCGATTGAACACTGAAGCTTTCTTT
CDR3aa: CASSSLRDRGRLNTEAFF

v_gene: TRBV6-1
abundance: .
d_gene: TRBD1
j_gene: TRBJ2-4
CDR3nt: TGTGCCAGCAGGCCAGGGGGTAACATTCAGTACTTC
CDR3aa: CASRPGGNIQYF

v_gene: TRBV30
abundance: .
d_gene: .
j_gene: TRBJ1-6
CDR3nt: TGTGCCTGGAGTGTGACTATCGAGAATTCACCCCTCCACTTT
CDR3aa: CAWSVTIENSPLHF

v_gene: TRBV5-6
abundance: .
d_gene: TRBD2
j_gene: TRBJ2-3
CDR3nt: TGTGCCAGCAGCCCGAGACTAGCGGGGGCCCGAGATACGCAGTATTTT
CDR3aa: CASSPRLAGARDTQYF

v_gene: TRBV2
abundance: once
d_gene: .
j_gene: TRBJ2-3
CDR3nt: TGTGCCAGCAGTGTGACATTTAGCGCAGATACGCAGTATTTT
CDR3aa: CASSVTFSADTQYF

v_gene: TRBV7-9
abundance: .
d_gene: .
j_gene: TRBJ2-1
CDR3nt: TGTGCCAGCAGCTTAGGCAGGTCGTACAATGAGCAGTTCTTC
CDR3aa: CASSLGRSYNEQFF

v_gene: TRBV5-6
abundance: .
d_gene: .
j_gene: TRBJ2-5
CDR3nt: TGTGCCAGCAGCGGAGGGGGGGGGACCCAGTACTTC
CDR3aa: CASSGGGGTQYF

v_gene: TRBV6-1
abundance: once
d_gene: .
j_gene: TRBJ1-2
CDR3nt: TGTGCCAGCAGGGTAACAGGTGGGAACTATGGCTACACCTTC
CDR3aa: CASRVTGGNYGYTF

v_gene: TRBV5-6
abundance: .
d_gene: .
j_gene: TRBJ2-7
CDR3nt: TGTGCCAGCAGCTTCAGAACCTACGAGCAGTACTTC
CDR3aa: CASSFRTYEQYF

v_gene: TRBV30
abundance: .
d_gene: .
j_gene: TRBJ1-5
CDR3nt: TGTGCCTGGAGTCCGCAGGGAAATCAGCCCCAGCATTTT
CDR3aa: CAWSPQGNQPQHF

v_gene: TRBV7-2
abundance: .
d_gene: TRBD2
j_gene: TRBJ2-1
CDR3nt: TGTGCCAGCCAAAGGGGGGTACTAGCGGGGGGGCCCCCGCATAAGTTCTTC
CDR3aa: CASQRGVLAGGPPHKFF

v_gene: TRBV14
abundance: .
d_gene: .
j_gene: TRBJ2-6
CDR3nt: TGTGCCAGCAGCCAGGGGTGGAGTGGGGCCAACGTCCTGACTTTC
CDR3aa: CASSQGWSGANVLTF

v_gene: TRBV10-1
abundance: .
d_gene: .
j_gene: TRBJ1-2
CDR3nt: TGCGCCAGCAGTGAAGGCCCGATGGGCTATGGCTACACCTTC
CDR3aa: CASSEGPMGYGYTF

v_gene: TRBV5-6
abundance: .
d_gene: .
j_gene: TRBJ1-2
CDR3nt: TGTGCCAGCAGCTTGGCCGTTTTAAGTGGCTACACCTTC
CDR3aa: CASSLAVLSGYTF

v_gene: TRBV11-2
abundance: .
d_gene: .
j_gene: TRBJ1-1
CDR3nt: TGTGCCAGCAGCTTCGACAGGAGTACTGAAGCTTTCTTT
CDR3aa: CASSFDRSTEAFF

v_gene: TRBV29-1
abundance: .
d_gene: .
j_gene: TRBJ1-2
CDR3nt: TGCAGCGTTGAGATATTCTATGGCTACACCTTC
CDR3aa: CSVEIFYGYTF

v_gene: TRBV7-9
abundance: .
d_gene: TRBD1
j_gene: TRBJ1-2
CDR3nt: TGTGCCAGCACCACGGACAGGGCCCGAACATACTATGGCTACACCTTC
CDR3aa: CASTTDRARTYYGYTF

v_gene: TRBV6-1
abundance: .
d_gene: .
j_gene: TRBJ2-7
CDR3nt: TGTGCCAGCAGTGAAGGACCTAACTCCTACGAGCAGTACTTC
CDR3aa: CASSEGPNSYEQYF

v_gene: TRBV27
abundance: medium-sized
d_gene: .
j_gene: TRBJ1-6
CDR3nt: TGTGCCAGCAGCGGAAATTCACCCCTCCACTTT
CDR3aa: CASSGNSPLHF

v_gene: TRBV5-1
abundance: .
d_gene: .
j_gene: TRBJ2-2
CDR3nt: TGCGCCAGCAGCTTAGGACAGAACACCGGGGAGCTGTTTTTT
CDR3aa: CASSLGQNTGELFF

v_gene: TRBV30
abundance: .
d_gene: TRBD2
j_gene: TRBJ2-7
CDR3nt: TGTGCCTGGAGTTTACCCGGGGGGATCACCACCGAGCAGTACTTC
CDR3aa: CAWSLPGGITTEQYF

v_gene: TRBV5-1
abundance: .
d_gene: .
j_gene: TRBJ2-1
CDR3nt: TGCGCCAGCAGCTTCGGGACACCAGAGGAGCAGTTCTTC
CDR3aa: CASSFGTPEEQFF

v_gene: TRBV7-9
abundance: .
d_gene: TRBD2
j_gene: TRBJ2-1
CDR3nt: TGTGCCAGCAGCCCTAGGGGACTAGCGGGGGGGCAAGAGCAGTTCTTC
CDR3aa: CASSPRGLAGGQEQFF

v_gene: TRBV11-2
abundance: .
d_gene: .
j_gene: TRBJ2-7
CDR3nt: TGTGCCAGCGGGGTCATGGGGTCCTCCTACGAGCAGTACTTC
CDR3aa: CASGVMGSSYEQYF

v_gene: TRBV5-1
abundance: .
d_gene: .
j_gene: TRBJ2-2
CDR3nt: TGCGCCAGCAGCTTGGGAGGGACGAACACCGGGGAGCTGTTTTTT
CDR3aa: CASSLGGTNTGELFF

v_gene: TRBV6-5
abundance: .
d_gene: .
j_gene: TRBJ2-1
CDR3nt: TGTGCCAGCTCCCCCCCGGCCAAGGTCAATGAGCAGTTCTTC
CDR3aa: CASSPPAKVNEQFF

v_gene: TRBV7-8
abundance: few
d_gene: .
j_gene: TRBJ2-5
CDR3nt: TGTGCCAGCAGCTTTCAGCGGACCCAAGAGACCCAGTACTTC
CDR3aa: CASSFQRTQETQYF

v_gene: TRBV30
abundance: .
d_gene: .
j_gene: TRBJ2-2
CDR3nt: TGTGCCTGGAGTGTACTGCTGGGTTCCACCGGGGAGCTGTTTTTT
CDR3aa: CAWSVLLGSTGELFF

v_gene: TRBV4-1
abundance: once
d_gene: TRBD1
j_gene: TRBJ1-2
CDR3nt: TGCGCCAGCACTACAGGGGGCGGCTATGGCTACACCTTC
CDR3aa: CASTTGGGYGYTF

v_gene: TRBV7-8
abundance: .
d_gene: TRBD1
j_gene: TRBJ2-7
CDR3nt: TGTGCCAGCAGCTTGCGACAGGGGGTCCACGAGCAGTACTTC
CDR3aa: CASSLRQGVHEQYF

v_gene: TRBV5-1
abundance: once
d_gene: TRBD2
j_gene: TRBJ2-3
CDR3nt: TGCGCCAGCAGCTTGGTAGTAGCGGGGGGGCGAGATACGCAGTATTTT
CDR3aa: CASSLVVAGGRDTQYF

v_gene: TRBV9
abundance: .
d_gene: .
j_gene: TRBJ1-2
CDR3nt: TGTGCCAGCAGCCCTGGAGGAGGGGATGGCTACACCTTC
CDR3aa: CASSPGGGDGYTF

v_gene: TRBV6-5
abundance: once
d_gene: .
j_gene: TRBJ2-5
CDR3nt: TGTGCCAGCAGTTCCTTAGGGGAGACCCAGTACTTC
CDR3aa: CASSSLGETQYF

v_gene: TRBV7-8
abundance: .
d_gene: .
j_gene: TRBJ1-4
CDR3nt: TGTGCCAGCAGCTTATGGGGGTCGACTAATGAAAAACTGTTTTTT
CDR3aa: CASSLWGSTNEKLFF

v_gene: TRBV12-5
abundance: .
d_gene: TRBD1
j_gene: TRBJ2-7
CDR3nt: TGTGCTAGTGGTCCCGGACAGGGTCGAGACGAGCAGTACTTC
CDR3aa: CASGPGQGRDEQYF

v_gene: TRBV4-1
abundance: .
d_gene: TRBD2
j_gene: TRBJ2-3
CDR3nt: TGCGCCAGCAGGCCCGCTAGCGGGGTTACAGATACGCAGTATTTT
CDR3aa: CASRPASGVTDTQYF

v_gene: TRBV10-2
abundance: once
d_gene: TRBD2
j_gene: TRBJ2-1
CDR3nt: TGCGCCAGCAGTGATGCCAGCGGGGGGACATCCTACAATGAGCAGTTCTTC
CDR3aa: CASSDASGGTSYNEQFF

v_gene: TRBV7-2
abundance: .
d_gene: TRBD1
j_gene: TRBJ1-4
CDR3nt: TGTGCCAGCAGCTCCGACAGGGGTGCAACTAATGAAAAACTGTTTTTT
CDR3aa: CASSSDRGATNEKLFF

v_gene: TRBV19
abundance: .
d_gene: .
j_gene: TRBJ1-3
CDR3nt: TGTGCCACAGTCGACGGCAGGGGTTTATCTGGAAACACCATATATTTT
CDR3aa: CATVDGRGLSGNTIYF

v_gene: TRBV19
abundance: .
d_gene: TRBD2
j_gene: TRBJ2-1
CDR3nt: TGTGCCAGTAGCCTCTGGCCCGGGGGGGCCTCCTACAATGAGCAGTTCTTC
CDR3aa: CASSLWPGGASYNEQFF

v_gene: TRBV30
abundance: .
d_gene: .
j_gene: TRBJ2-2
CDR3nt: TGTGCCTGGAGTGCTACCGGGGAGCTGTTTTTT
CDR3aa: CAWSATGELFF

v_gene: TRBV5-5
abundance: .
d_gene: TRBD1
j_gene: TRBJ2-7
CDR3nt: TGTGCCAGCAGCTCAGTTCCCGGGACAGGGTACGGGGGTTCCTACGAGCAGTACTTC
CDR3aa: CASSSVPGTGYGGSYEQYF

v_gene: TRBV2
abundance: .
d_gene: .
j_gene: TRBJ1-2
CDR3nt: TGTGCCAGCAGCCGTATGTACAGGGATGGCTACACCTTC
CDR3aa: CASSRMYRDGYTF

v_gene: TRBV2
abundance: .
d_gene: .
j_gene: TRBJ1-5
CDR3nt: TGTGCCAGCCAGGGAGGGACGAATCAGCCCCAGCATTTT
CDR3aa: CASQGGTNQPQHF

v_gene: TRBV19
abundance: .
d_gene: TRBD1
j_gene: TRBJ2-7
CDR3nt: TGTGCCAGTAGTATTGGAAAGGGACAGGGGCAAGATTACGAGCAGTACTTC
CDR3aa: CASSIGKGQGQDYEQYF

v_gene: TRBV10-1
abundance: few
d_gene: TRBD1
j_gene: TRBJ2-2
CDR3nt: TGCGCCAGCAGTCCACATGACAGGGCATCCGGGGAGCTGTTTTTT
CDR3aa: CASSPHDRASGELFF

v_gene: TRBV10-2
abundance: .
d_gene: .
j_gene: TRBJ1-3
CDR3nt: TGCGCCAGCACCGGGGGACGTGGAAACACCATATATTTT
CDR3aa: CASTGGRGNTIYF

v_gene: TRBV5-1
abundance: .
d_gene: .
j_gene: TRBJ1-1
CDR3nt: TGCGCCAGCAGCTTAGCCTCGGGGGGCACTGAAGCTTTCTTT
CDR3aa: CASSLASGGTEAFF

v_gene: TRBV5-8
abundance: .
d_gene: .
j_gene: TRBJ1-2
CDR3nt: TGTGCCAGCAGCTTGGAACTAGACGCGAAGGCCAACTATGGCTACACCTTC
CDR3aa: CASSLELDAKANYGYTF

v_gene: TRBV6-5
abundance: .
d_gene: .
j_gene: TRBJ1-6
CDR3nt: TGTGCCAGCAGTTACTCTCCAGTTTCACCCCTCCACTTT
CDR3aa: CASSYSPVSPLHF